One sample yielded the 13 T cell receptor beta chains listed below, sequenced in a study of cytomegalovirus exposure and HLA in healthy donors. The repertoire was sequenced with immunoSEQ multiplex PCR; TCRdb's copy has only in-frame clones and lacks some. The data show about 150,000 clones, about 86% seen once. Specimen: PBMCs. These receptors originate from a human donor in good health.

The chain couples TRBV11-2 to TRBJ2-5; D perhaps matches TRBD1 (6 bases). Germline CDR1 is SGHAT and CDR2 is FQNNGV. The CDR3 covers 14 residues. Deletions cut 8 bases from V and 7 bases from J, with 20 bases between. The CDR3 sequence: CASHRTSGVGTQYF. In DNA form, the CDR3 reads TGTGCCAGCCACAGGACGTCAGGGGTCGGGACCCAGTACTTC. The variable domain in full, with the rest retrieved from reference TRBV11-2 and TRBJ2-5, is EAGVAQSPRYKIIEKRQSVAFWCNPISGHATLYWYQQILGQGPKLLIQFQNNGVVDDSQLPKDRFSAERLKGVDSTLKIQPAKLEDSAVYLCASHRTSGVGTQYFGPGTRLLVL.

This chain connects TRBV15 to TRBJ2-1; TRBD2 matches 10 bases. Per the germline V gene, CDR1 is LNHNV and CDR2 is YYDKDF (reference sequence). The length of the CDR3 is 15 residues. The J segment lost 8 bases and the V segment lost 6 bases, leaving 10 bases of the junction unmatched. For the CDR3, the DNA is TGTGCCACCAGTCCCATAGCGGGAGGCCCAGATGAGCAGTTCTTC. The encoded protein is CATSPIAGGPDEQFF.

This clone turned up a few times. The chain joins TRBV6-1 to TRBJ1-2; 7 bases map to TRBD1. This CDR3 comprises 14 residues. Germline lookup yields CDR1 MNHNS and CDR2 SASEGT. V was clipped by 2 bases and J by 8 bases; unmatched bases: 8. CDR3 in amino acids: CASSELTGRYGYTF. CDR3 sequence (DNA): TGTGCCAGCAGTGAACTGACAGGGAGGTACGGCTACACCTTC.

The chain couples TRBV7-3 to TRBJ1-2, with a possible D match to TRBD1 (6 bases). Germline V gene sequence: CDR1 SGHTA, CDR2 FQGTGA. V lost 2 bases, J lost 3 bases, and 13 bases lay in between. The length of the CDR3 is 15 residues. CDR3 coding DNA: TGTGCCAGCAGCTTATCTGGGGGCGCGGACTATGGCTACACCTTC. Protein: CASSLSGGADYGYTF.

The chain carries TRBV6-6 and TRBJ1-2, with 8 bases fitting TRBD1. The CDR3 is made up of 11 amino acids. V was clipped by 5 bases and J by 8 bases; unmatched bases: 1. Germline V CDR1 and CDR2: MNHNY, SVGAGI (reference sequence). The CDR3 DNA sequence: TGTGCCAGCAGTGGACAGGGAGGCTACACCTTC. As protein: CASSGQGGYTF.

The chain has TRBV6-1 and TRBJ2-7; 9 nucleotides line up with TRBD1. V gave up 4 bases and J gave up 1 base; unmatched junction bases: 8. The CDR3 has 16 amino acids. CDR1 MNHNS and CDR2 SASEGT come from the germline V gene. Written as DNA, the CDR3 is TGTGCCAGCAGTGGATTCGGGACAGGGAAATCCTACGAGCAGTACTTC. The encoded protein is CASSGFGTGKSYEQYF.

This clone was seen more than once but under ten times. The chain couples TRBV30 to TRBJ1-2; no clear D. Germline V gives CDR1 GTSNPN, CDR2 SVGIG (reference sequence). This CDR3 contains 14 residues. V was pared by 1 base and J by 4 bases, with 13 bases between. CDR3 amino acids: CAWSAPSRGYGYTF. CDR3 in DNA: TGTGCCTGGAGTGCGCCTTCCCGAGGCTATGGCTACACCTTC.

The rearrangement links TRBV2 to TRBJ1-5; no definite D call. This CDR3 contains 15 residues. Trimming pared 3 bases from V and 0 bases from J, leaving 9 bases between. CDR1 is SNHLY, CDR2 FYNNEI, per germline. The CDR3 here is CASSERESSNQPQHF. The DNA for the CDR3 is TGTGCCAGCAGTGAGCGGGAGAGTAGCAATCAGCCCCAGCATTTT. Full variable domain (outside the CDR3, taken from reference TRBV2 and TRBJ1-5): EPEVTQTPSHQVTQMGQEVILRCVPISNHLYFYWYRQILGQKVEFLVSFYNNEISEKSEIFDDQFSVERPDGSNFTLKIRSTKLEDSAMYFCASSERESSNQPQHFGDGTRLSIL.

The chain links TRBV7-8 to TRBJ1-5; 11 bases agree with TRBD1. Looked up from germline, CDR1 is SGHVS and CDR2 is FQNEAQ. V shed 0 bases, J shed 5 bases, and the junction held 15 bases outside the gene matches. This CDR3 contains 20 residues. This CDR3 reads CASSLARDRGRGWRYQPQHF. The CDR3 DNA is TGTGCCAGCAGCTTAGCCAGGGACAGGGGGAGAGGGTGGCGTTATCAGCCCCAGCATTTT.

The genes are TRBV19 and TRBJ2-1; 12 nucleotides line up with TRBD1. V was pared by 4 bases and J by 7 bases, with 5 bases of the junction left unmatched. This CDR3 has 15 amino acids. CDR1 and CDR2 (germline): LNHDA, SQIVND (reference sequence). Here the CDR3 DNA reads TGTGCCAGTAGTACCGCGGGACAGGGGGCTAATGAGCAGTTCTTC. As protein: CASSTAGQGANEQFF.

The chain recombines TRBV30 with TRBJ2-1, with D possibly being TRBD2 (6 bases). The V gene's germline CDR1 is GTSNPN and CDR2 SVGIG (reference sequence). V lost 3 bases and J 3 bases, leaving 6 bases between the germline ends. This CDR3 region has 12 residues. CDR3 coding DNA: TGTGCCTGGAGGCGGGACTACAATGAGCAGTTCTTC. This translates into CAWRRDYNEQFF.

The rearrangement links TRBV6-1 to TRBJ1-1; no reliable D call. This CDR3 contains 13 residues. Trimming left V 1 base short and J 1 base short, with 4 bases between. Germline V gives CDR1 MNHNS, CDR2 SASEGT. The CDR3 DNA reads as TGTGCCAGCAGTGAAGGACAGAACACTGAAGCTTTCTTT. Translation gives CASSEGQNTEAFF.

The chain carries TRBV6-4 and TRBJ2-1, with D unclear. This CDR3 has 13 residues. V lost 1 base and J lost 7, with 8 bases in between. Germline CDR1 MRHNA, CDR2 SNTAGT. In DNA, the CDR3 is TGTGCCAGCAGTGACTTCGACGGGAATGAGCAGTTCTTC. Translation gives CASSDFDGNEQFF.